Sequencing of this TCR beta chain was carried out in a study of blood T cells in healthy people across ages. Alongside a J-beta primer mix, a sample-barcoded 5' primer served in a second PCR lasting roughly 6 to 11 cycles. Each CDR3 protein is one row after TCRdb ran MiXCR on the 5' RACE reads. Seen here are 700,000 to 950,000 distinct CDR3 sequences, roughly 44% observed once, and the top ten hold 20% to 25%. Each donor was a healthy Caucasian individual from Russia, aged roughly 6 to 95. Staff drew about 10 milliliters of peripheral blood from each donor. This CDR3 is 10 amino acids long. With 5 bases removed from V and 13 bases from J, the gap between germline ends came to 12 bases. Per germline, CDR1 SQVTM and CDR2 ANQGSEA. Of note for this clonotype: Since a much larger clone is just one base distant, this may be a read error.

The sample taken for sequencing was blood. The chain couples TRBV29-1 to TRBJ2-1; D unresolved. This TCR was sampled from a woman aged 60 to 75 in good health. The CDR3 DNA reads as TGCAGCGTTATCATTGAGACCCAGTTCTTC. It specifies CSVIIETQFF.